This TCR beta chain was profiled in a study of CD8+ T cells in alopecia areata. V lost 2 bases and J 5 bases, leaving 6 bases between the germline ends. Germline-derived CDR1 and CDR2 are SEHNR and FQNEAQ (reference sequence). This CDR3 has 12 residues. Treatment defined: oral pan-JAK inhibitor, 5-10 mg twice daily. Following RNA extraction, reverse transcription yielded cDNA that acted as the sequencing template. Repertoires were generated with immunoSEQ multiplex PCR, while TCRdb's copy carries only in-frame clones and drops some. The data contain about 270,000 clones, around 64% of them singletons. This clone occurred a few times.

Sequences were derived from CD4+ T cells sorted from blood, sampled at week 52, from a patient treated with tofacitinib. The chain uses TRBV7-9 and TRBJ2-5, with unresolved D. This receptor was obtained from a human donor with alopecia areata. CDR3 amino acids: CASSLISETQYF. The CDR3 nucleotides are TGTGCCAGCAGCTTAATTTCGGAGACCCAGTACTTC.